The clone carrying this T cell receptor (beta chain) was counted once. Method: immunoSEQ multiplex PCR; TCRdb's copy keeps in-frame clones and lacks some. The sample comprises about 5,500 clones, around four fifths of which are singletons, and more than 3% rests with the top ten. This sample stems from a study of immune evolution from preneoplasia to lung adenocarcinoma. Between the mid-2010s and the late 2010s, patients underwent resection in Japan or China. H&E slides confirmed each diagnosis, reviewed by two pathologists independently. The source material was FFPE adjacent normal lung tissue. The origin of this receptor is a person aged 65 to 79 with lung adenocarcinoma.

The CDR3 sequence: CASSQDIGTLGYTF. Here the CDR3 DNA reads TGTGCCAGCAGCCAAGATATAGGGACACTAGGCTACACCTTC. The V call is TRBV4-2, the J call TRBJ1-2; D is perhaps TRBD1 (6 bases). The V gene's germline CDR1 is LGHNA and CDR2 YNFKEQ. V gave up 0 bases and J gave up 8 bases, with 13 bases separating them. The CDR3 consists of 14 residues.